This T cell receptor (beta chain) was sequenced during a study of identical twins. Whole-study results and caveats: Modelling approaches yielded underestimates of out-of-frame TCR alpha sharing between monozygotic twins.

Per germline, CDR1 SEHNR and CDR2 FQNEAQ (reference sequence). The ends were cut back, 1 base at V and 8 bases at J, with 14 bases in the middle. This CDR3 spans 14 amino acids. To note about this clonotype: Antigen unknown.

Using its own MiXCR run on the 5' RACE reads, TCRdb lists one record per CDR3 protein. The repertoire holds around 1.7 million distinct CDR3 sequences, with more than 30% as singletons. The sequence was obtained from a newborn girl in good health. Sample: cord blood. V usage is TRBV7-9 and J usage is TRBJ1-2; a weak D match, TRBD1 (6 bases). CDR3 amino acids: CASSLGTAERGYTF. CDR3 sequence (DNA): TGTGCCAGCAGCTTAGGGACAGCGGAGCGCGGCTACACCTTC. Together with reference TRBV7-9 and TRBJ1-2, the CDR3 gives the full variable domain: DTGVSQNPRHKITKRGQNVTFRCDPISEHNRLYWYRQTLGQGPEFLTYFQNEAQLEKSRLLSDRFSAERPKGSFSTLEIQRTEQGDSAMYLCASSLGTAERGYTFGSGTRLTVV.